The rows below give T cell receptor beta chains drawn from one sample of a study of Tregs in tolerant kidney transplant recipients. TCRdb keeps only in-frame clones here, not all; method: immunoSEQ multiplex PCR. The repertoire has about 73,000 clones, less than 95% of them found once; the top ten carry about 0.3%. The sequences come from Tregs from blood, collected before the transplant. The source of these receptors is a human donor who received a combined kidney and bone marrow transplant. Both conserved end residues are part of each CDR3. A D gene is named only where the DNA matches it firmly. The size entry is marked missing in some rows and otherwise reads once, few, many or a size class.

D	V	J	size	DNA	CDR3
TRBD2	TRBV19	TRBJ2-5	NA	TGTGCCAGTAGTATTGGAGCGGGGCAAGAGACCCAGTACTTC	CASSIGAGQETQYF
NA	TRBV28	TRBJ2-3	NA	TGTGCCAGCAGTTTGAGAGGAGATACGCAGTATTTT	CASSLRGDTQYF
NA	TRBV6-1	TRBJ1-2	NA	TGTGCCAGCAGTGGGCAGGGCTATGGCTACACCTTC	CASSGQGYGYTF
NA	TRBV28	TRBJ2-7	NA	TGTGCCAGCAGTTTATCCCAGGGAGTTAAGTACTTC	CASSLSQGVKYF
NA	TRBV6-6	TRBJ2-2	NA	TGTGCCAGCAGTTACAAGGGAGACACCGGGGAGCTGTTTTTT	CASSYKGDTGELFF
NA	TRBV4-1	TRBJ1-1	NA	TGCGCCAGCAGCCGGGGGGTAGGCACTGAAGCTTTCTTT	CASSRGVGTEAFF
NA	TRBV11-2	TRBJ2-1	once	TGTGCCAGCAGCTTAGAACTGGCGGCCTACAATGAGCAGTTCTTC	CASSLELAAYNEQFF
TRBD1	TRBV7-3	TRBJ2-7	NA	TGTGCCAGCAGCTTAAACCCACGGGACAGGGCTGACGAGCAGTACTTC	CASSLNPRDRADEQYF
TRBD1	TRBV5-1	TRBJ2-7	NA	TGCGCCAGCAGCTTGGTAAGGGGGCTCTCAACCCCCTACGAGCAGTACTTC	CASSLVRGLSTPYEQYF
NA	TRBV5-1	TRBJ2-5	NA	TGCGCCAGCAGCTTGGGGCCTCGCGATTTCGAGACCCAGTACTTC	CASSLGPRDFETQYF
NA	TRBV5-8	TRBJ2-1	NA	TGTGCCAGCAGCCCGAGGGGGTCCTCCTACAATGAGCAGTTCTTC	CASSPRGSSYNEQFF
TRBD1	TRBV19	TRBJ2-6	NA	TGTGCCAGTATGGTCCAACCGGGACAGGGACCCTCTGGGGCCAACGTCCTGACTTTC	CASMVQPGQGPSGANVLTF
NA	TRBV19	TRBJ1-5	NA	TGTGCCAGTAGTGAACAGGGTAAGCAGCCCCAGCATTTT	CASSEQGKQPQHF
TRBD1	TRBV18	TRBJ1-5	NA	TGTGCCAGCTCACTACGACAGGGGGCGATCTCCAGGGGCAATCAGCCCCAGCATTTT	CASSLRQGAISRGNQPQHF
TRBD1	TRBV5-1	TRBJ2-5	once	TGCGCCAGCAGCGGCGGACAGGGGTTGGGAGAGACCCAGTACTTC	CASSGGQGLGETQYF
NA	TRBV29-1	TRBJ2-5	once	TGCAGCGGCGCCGAGGGGGAAGAGACCCAGTACTTC	CSGAEGEETQYF
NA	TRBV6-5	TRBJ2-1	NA	TGTGCCAGCAGTTACTCGGCAGGGAATGAGCAGTTCTTC	CASSYSAGNEQFF
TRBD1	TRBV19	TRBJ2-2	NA	TGTGCCAGTAGCCTGACCGGGACAGCAAAGACCGGGGAGCTGTTTTTT	CASSLTGTAKTGELFF
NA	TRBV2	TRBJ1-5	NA	TGTGCCAGCAGCACTCCCCGGGGGCAGGGTGGAGGTCAGCCCCAGCATTTT	CASSTPRGQGGGQPQHF
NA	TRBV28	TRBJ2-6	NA	TGTGCCAGCAGTTTGAGGGGCTCTGGGGCCAACGTCCTGACTTTC	CASSLRGSGANVLTF
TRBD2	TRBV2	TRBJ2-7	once	TGTGCCAGCAAGCGGGAGAATTTTGCGGAGCAGTACTTC	CASKRENFAEQYF
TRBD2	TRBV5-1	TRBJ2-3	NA	TGCGCCAGCAGCTTGGAGGGCGGGAGCGGTACAGATACGCAGTATTTT	CASSLEGGSGTDTQYF
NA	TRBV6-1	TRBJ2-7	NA	TGTGCCAGCAGGCCGGACAATTCTCCCTCCTACGAGCAGTACTTC	CASRPDNSPSYEQYF
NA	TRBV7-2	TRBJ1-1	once	TGTGCCAGCAGCCGCGACAAGAACACTGAAGCTTTCTTT	CASSRDKNTEAFF
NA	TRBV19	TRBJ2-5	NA	TGTGCCAGTAGCCACAACGGATACGAGACCCAGTACTTC	CASSHNGYETQYF
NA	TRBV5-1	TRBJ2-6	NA	TGCGCCAGCAGCTTGGTGGGTATCTCTGGGGCCAACGTCCTGACTTTC	CASSLVGISGANVLTF
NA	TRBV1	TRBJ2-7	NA	TGCACCAGCAGCCCCCGACCGGGACTAGGTTACGAGCAGTACTTC	CTSSPRPGLGYEQYF
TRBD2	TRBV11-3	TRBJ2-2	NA	TGTGCCAGCAGCTTGGCGGGAGGGAACACCGGGGAGCTGTTTTTT	CASSLAGGNTGELFF
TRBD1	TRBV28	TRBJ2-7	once	TGTGCCAGCAGCTTCGGACAGGGGAAACCCTACGAGCAGTACTTC	CASSFGQGKPYEQYF
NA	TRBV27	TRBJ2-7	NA	TGTGCCAGCTCTAGGGGAGGGGGCGATGGTTACGAGCAGTACTTC	CASSRGGGDGYEQYF
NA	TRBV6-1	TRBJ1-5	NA	TGTGCCAGCAAGCAGGGAGGGAGCAATCAGCCCCAGCATTTT	CASKQGGSNQPQHF
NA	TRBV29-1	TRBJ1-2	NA	TGCAGCGTTGAAATTCAGGAGCGGGGCGGCTACACCTTC	CSVEIQERGGYTF
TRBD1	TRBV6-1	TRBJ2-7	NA	TGTGCCAGCAGCCGACAGGGGACGGTCCCCCGCGAGCAGTACTTC	CASSRQGTVPREQYF
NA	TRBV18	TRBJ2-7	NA	TGTGCCAGCTCACCCCTCGCGCAGACTTACGAGCAGTACTTC	CASSPLAQTYEQYF
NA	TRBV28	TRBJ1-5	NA	TGTGCCAGCAGTTTACAGCGATGGGGAGTAAGCAATCAGCCCCAGCATTTT	CASSLQRWGVSNQPQHF
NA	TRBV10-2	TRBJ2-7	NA	TGCGCCAGCAGTGGAGGATTGACAGCAAGGATCTACGAGCAGTACTTC	CASSGGLTARIYEQYF
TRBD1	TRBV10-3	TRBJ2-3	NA	TGTGCCATCAGCAAGGGGGGACAGGGGTCAGATACGCAGTATTTT	CAISKGGQGSDTQYF
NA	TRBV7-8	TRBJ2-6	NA	TGTGCCAGCAGCTTATCCCCTAGCGTTGACTCTGGGGCCAACGTCCTGACTTTC	CASSLSPSVDSGANVLTF
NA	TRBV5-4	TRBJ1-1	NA	TGTGCCAGCAGCTTGGGGGGAAACACTGAAGCTTTCTTT	CASSLGGNTEAFF
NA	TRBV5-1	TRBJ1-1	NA	TGCGCCAGCAGCTTGGGGTCGAACACTGAAGCTTTCTTT	CASSLGSNTEAFF
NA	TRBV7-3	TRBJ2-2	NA	TGTGCCAGCAGCCCCCTGACCGGGGAGCTGTTTTTT	CASSPLTGELFF
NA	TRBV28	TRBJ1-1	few	TGTGCCAGCAGCCTACGTTCGAACACTGAAGCTTTCTTT	CASSLRSNTEAFF
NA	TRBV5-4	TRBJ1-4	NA	TGTGCCAGCAGCTTTGGACCGGCGGATGGTGAAAAACTGTTTTTT	CASSFGPADGEKLFF
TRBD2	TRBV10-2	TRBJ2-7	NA	TGCGCCAGCAGTGTGACTAGCGGGAGGTACGAGCAGTACTTC	CASSVTSGRYEQYF
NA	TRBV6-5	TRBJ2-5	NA	TGTGCCAGCAGTGGGGCAGGGATCCGGAGGGAGACCCAGTACTTC	CASSGAGIRRETQYF
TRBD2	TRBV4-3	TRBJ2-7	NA	TGCGCCAGCAGCCATATCGGACTAGCGGGAGGGGGCGAGCAGTACTTC	CASSHIGLAGGGEQYF
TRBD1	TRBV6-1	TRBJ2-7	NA	TGTGCCAGCAACTCTAGGACAGGGCGCTCCTACGAGCAGTACTTC	CASNSRTGRSYEQYF
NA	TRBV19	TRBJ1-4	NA	TGTGCCAGTAGTCGGACAACTAATGAAAAACTGTTTTTT	CASSRTTNEKLFF
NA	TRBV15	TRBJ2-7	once	TGTGCCACCAGCAGAGATTGGGGGCAAGTGGACGAGCAGTACTTC	CATSRDWGQVDEQYF
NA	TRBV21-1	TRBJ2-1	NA	TGTGCCAGCAGCAAAGCGGGCAGTAGCGGGAGGAGCTCCTACAATGAGCAGTTCTTC	CASSKAGSSGRSSYNEQFF
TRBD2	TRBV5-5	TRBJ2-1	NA	TGTGCCAGCAGCGGGACTAGCAGGAACAATGAGCAGTTCTTC	CASSGTSRNNEQFF
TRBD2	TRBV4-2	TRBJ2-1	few	TGTGCCAGCAGCCCGAGGACTAGCGGGAGGGGTGAGCAGTTCTTC	CASSPRTSGRGEQFF
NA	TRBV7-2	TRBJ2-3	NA	TGTGCCAGCAGCTTAAACTACCTTAGCACAGATACGCAGTATTTT	CASSLNYLSTDTQYF
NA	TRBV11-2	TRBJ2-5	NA	TGTGCCAGCAGCCCTCCCCCAGGCCAAGAGACCCAGTACTTC	CASSPPPGQETQYF
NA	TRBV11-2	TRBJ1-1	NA	TGTGCCAGCAGCTTAGGAGGGCGCGAAGCTTTCTTT	CASSLGGREAFF